Following are 30 T cell receptor beta chains from one sample sequenced in a study of T cell responses to AZD1222 COVID-19 vaccine. TCRdb's table, derived via immunoSEQ multiplex PCR, lists solely in-frame clones and lacks some. The data show approximately 140,000 clones, with more than 70% seen just once and under 3.5% held by the top ten. The sample consisted of peripheral blood, taken on day 0 of AZD1222 vaccination. These receptors were collected from an adult in good health.

The V and J genes are TRBV27 and TRBJ2-7; TRBD2 matches at 10 bases. This CDR3 comprises 15 residues. CDR1 is MNHEY and CDR2 is SMNVEV in the germline V gene (reference sequence). Losses at the gene ends were 4 bases for V and 0 bases for J; bases not matched to a gene: 3. The CDR3 bases are TGTGCCAGCAGTTCAGGACTAGCGGACTCCTACGAGCAGTACTTC. This sequence encodes CASSSGLADSYEQYF.

The chain's CDR3 is CASSGGAGGETEAFF. CDR3 DNA sequence: TGTGCCAGCAGCGGGGGGGCAGGGGGCGAGACTGAAGCTTTCTTT. J is TRBJ1-1 and V is TRBV6-2 or TRBV6-3, with 8 bases aligning to TRBD1. This CDR3 contains 15 residues. The V gene's germline CDR1 is MNHEY and CDR2 SVGEGT. J was trimmed by 5 bases and V by 6 bases; bases with no gene match: 11.

The V gene is TRBV12-5, the J gene TRBJ1-1; the D is unclear. This CDR3 comprises 15 residues. V gave up 1 base and J gave up 0 bases, with 9 bases separating them. Germline V gives CDR1 LGHNT, CDR2 FRNRAP. For the CDR3, the DNA is TGTGCTAGTGGTTTGGCCGAGATACTGAACACTGAAGCTTTCTTT. This sequence encodes CASGLAEILNTEAFF.

This sequence joins TRBV5-8 and TRBJ1-1; the match to TRBD1 covers 8 bases. This CDR3 has 16 amino acids. J gave up 2 bases and V 0 bases, and 6 bases lay outside the gene matches. Germline V gives CDR1 SGHTS, CDR2 YDEGEE. CDR3 coding DNA: TGTGCCAGCAGCTTGGGGACAGGGCAACCCAACACTGAAGCTTTCTTT. This encodes CASSLGTGQPNTEAFF.

V and J are TRBV18 and TRBJ1-1; D not resolved. Looked up from germline, CDR1 is KGHSH and CDR2 is LQKENI. V was clipped by 1 base and J by 3 bases, with 6 bases between them. The CDR3 has 13 amino acids. The CDR3 loop is CASSPQEDTEAFF. CDR3 DNA: TGTGCCAGCTCACCACAGGAGGACACTGAAGCTTTCTTT.

The chain employs TRBV5-1 and TRBJ2-7; no firm D call. Trimming left V 0 bases short and J 2 bases short, with 6 bases between. The CDR3 extends over 13 amino acids. Germline CDR1 and CDR2: SGHRS and YFSETQ. This chain's CDR3 is CASSLEPPYEQYF. CDR3 coding DNA: TGCGCCAGCAGCTTGGAACCCCCCTACGAGCAGTACTTC.

This clone has a single count. CDR3 DNA sequence: TGTGCCAGCACCTGGGGAGTACAAGAGACCCAGTACTTC. It codes for CASTWGVQETQYF. The V gene is TRBV7-2, the J gene TRBJ2-5; D is possibly TRBD2 (5 bases). CDR1 and CDR2 from the germline V gene are SGHTA and FQGNSA. V lost 7 bases to trimming and J lost 2 bases, with 11 bases between them. This CDR3 region has 13 residues.

The V call is TRBV28, the J call TRBJ2-3; 7 nucleotides match TRBD1. Germline CDR1 reads MDHEN; CDR2 reads SYDVKM. The CDR3 length is 14 residues. Trimming at V came to 7 bases and at J to 6 bases, leaving 10 bases not matched to a gene. The CDR3 coding sequence is TGTGCCAGCAACTTACAGGGGTTAGTTGATACGCAGTATTTT. Amino acids: CASNLQGLVDTQYF.

The gene calls are TRBV4-1 and TRBJ2-3; TRBD2 matches 12 bases. The germline CDR1 and CDR2 sequences are MGHRA and YSYEKL. V was clipped by 3 bases and J by 4 bases; unmatched bases: 17. The CDR3 has 20 residues. CDR3 nucleotides: TGCGCCAGCAGCCATAGATTCCCTAGCGGGAGGGCCATTTCCCCAGATACGCAGTATTTT. Its protein is CASSHRFPSGRAISPDTQYF.

The chain's CDR3 is CASSFSGRGDGQETQYF. In nucleotides, the CDR3 is TGTGCCAGCAGCTTTAGCGGAAGGGGGGACGGCCAAGAGACCCAGTACTTC. The J gene is TRBJ2-5, the V gene TRBV7-2; D assignment may be TRBD1 or TRBD2 (6 bases each). Deletions cut 3 bases from V and 1 base from J, with 18 bases between. Germline lookup yields CDR1 SGHTA and CDR2 FQGNSA. This CDR3 has 17 amino acids. Using reference TRBV7-2 and TRBJ2-5 for the parts outside the CDR3, the full variable domain is GAGVSQSPSNKVTEKGKDVELRCDPISGHTALYWYRQSLGQGLEFLIYFQGNSAPDKSGLPSDRFSAERTGGSVSTLTIQRTQQEDSAVYLCASSFSGRGDGQETQYFGPGTRLLVL.

The CDR3 loop reads CASSQGTSGRASHEQFF. CDR3 sequence (DNA): TGTGCCAGCAGCCAAGGGACTAGCGGGAGGGCATCCCATGAGCAGTTCTTC. The rearrangement links TRBV3-1 (or the pseudogene TRBV3-2) to TRBJ2-1, with TRBD2 matching over 15 bases. The germline V gene encodes CDR1 LGHDT and CDR2 YNNKEL (reference sequence). The CDR3 loop spans 17 amino acids. After removal of 1 base from V and 8 bases from J, the junction contained 6 bases not matched to a gene.

In the case of this clone: The same CDR3 is also encoded by other DNA sequences in this sample. The CDR3 loop is CASSQDQGGSYNEQFF. CDR3 DNA sequence: TGTGCCAGCAGCCAAGATCAGGGGGGATCCTACAATGAGCAGTTCTTC. V gene TRBV4-2 combines with J gene TRBJ2-1, with D possibly TRBD1 on 7 matching bases. Germline assignment: CDR1 LGHNA and CDR2 YNFKEQ. Trimming removed 0 bases at V and 1 base at J, with 10 bases between. The CDR3 covers 16 residues.

The chain joins TRBV6-5 to TRBJ1-1; D not resolved. The ends were cut back, 7 bases at V and 0 bases at J, with 12 bases in the middle. The CDR3 has 14 residues. CDR1 is MNHEY, CDR2 SVGAGI, per germline. The CDR3 DNA reads TGTGCCAGCACCGGGGATTTAATGAACACTGAAGCTTTCTTT. It yields the protein CASTGDLMNTEAFF.

This rearrangement joins TRBV2 to TRBJ2-7; TRBD1 matches 10 bases. The CDR3 length is 15 residues. Germline-derived CDR1 and CDR2 are SNHLY and FYNNEI. J lost 4 bases, V lost 7 bases, and 10 bases had no gene match. Here the CDR3 reads CASTEGGTGVYEQYF. The DNA of the CDR3 is TGTGCCAGCACGGAGGGAGGGACAGGGGTGTACGAGCAGTACTTC.

V usage is TRBV30 and J usage is TRBJ2-7; D is ambiguous. This CDR3 is 11 amino acids long. Looked up from germline, CDR1 is GTSNPN and CDR2 is SVGIG (reference sequence). V lost 5 bases to trimming and J lost 1 base, with 6 bases between them. The CDR3 sequence is CAWGPSYEQYF. CDR3 nucleotides: TGTGCCTGGGGGCCTTCCTACGAGCAGTACTTC. The whole variable domain, filled in from reference TRBV30 and TRBJ2-7, reads SQTIHQWPATLVQPVGSPLSLECTVEGTSNPNLYWYRQAAGRGLQLLFYSVGIGQISSEVPQNLSASRPQDRQFILSSKKLLLSDSGFYLCAWGPSYEQYFGPGTRLTVT.

The chain joins TRBV3-1 (or the pseudogene TRBV3-2) to TRBJ1-1; D not resolved. V lost 4 bases, J lost 7 bases, and 13 bases lay in between. Germline-derived CDR1 and CDR2 are LGHDT and YNNKEL (reference sequence). The CDR3 loop spans 13 amino acids. The CDR3 region has the DNA TGTGCCAGCAGCCCCCTCAGCGGAATTGAAGCTTTCTTT. Translating gives CASSPLSGIEAFF.

The chain uses TRBV6-5 and TRBJ2-3; D tentatively reads TRBD1 or TRBD2 (5 bases each). V was cut by 1 base and J by 4 bases, with 12 bases left in between. The CDR3 consists of 15 residues. The germline V gene has CDR1 MNHEY and CDR2 SVGAGI. The CDR3 bases are TGTGCCAGCAGTTACTTCCCCAGGGACCCAGATACGCAGTATTTT. This translates into CASSYFPRDPDTQYF.

The table lists this clone with a count of one. This sequence joins TRBV7-2 and TRBJ1-6; 8 nucleotides agree with TRBD1. The germline gives CDR1 SGHTA, CDR2 FQGNSA. The CDR3 consists of 16 residues. V shed 6 bases and J 8 bases; nucleotides not matched to a gene: 12. The CDR3 nucleotides read TGTGCCAGCAGGAGGACAGGGCGAAACGAGGATTCACCCCTCCACTTT. It is translated as CASRRTGRNEDSPLHF. The full variable domain, its missing parts supplied by reference TRBV7-2 and TRBJ1-6, is GAGVSQSPSNKVTEKGKDVELRCDPISGHTALYWYRQSLGQGLEFLIYFQGNSAPDKSGLPSDRFSAERTGGSVSTLTIQRTQQEDSAVYLCASRRTGRNEDSPLHFGNGTRLTVT.

CDR3 protein: CASSLGIRGVLLGYTF. The CDR3 DNA reads as TGTGCCAGCAGTCTCGGTATACGGGGGGTCCTCCTAGGCTACACCTTC. This chain uses TRBV28 with TRBJ1-2, with a possible D match to TRBD1 (5 bases). CDR1 and CDR2 from the germline V gene are MDHEN and SYDVKM. The CDR3 is 16 amino acids. Trimming stripped 5 bases from V and 8 bases from J, with 24 bases between.

This clone was picked up a small number of times. The chain combines TRBV5-4 with TRBJ2-7; TRBD1 matches 7 bases. Germline values: CDR1 SGHNT, CDR2 YYREEE (reference sequence). V was pared by 5 bases and J by 1 base, with 6 bases of the junction left unmatched. The CDR3 loop spans 14 amino acids. CDR3 in amino acids: CASRRTGESYEQYF. CDR3 DNA: TGTGCCAGCAGACGGACAGGAGAGTCCTACGAGCAGTACTTC.

The V gene is TRBV20-1, the J gene TRBJ2-1; D is possibly TRBD1 (5 bases). V dropped 3 bases and J dropped 2 bases, with 17 bases sitting between them. Per the germline V gene, CDR1 is DFQATT and CDR2 is SNEGSKA (reference sequence). The CDR3 loop spans 16 amino acids. CDR3 sequence reads: CSASGAGKSTYNEQFF. CDR3 in DNA: TGCAGTGCTAGTGGGGCAGGGAAGAGCACCTACAATGAGCAGTTCTTC.

This chain joins TRBV24-1 and TRBJ2-2; D not certain. The germline CDR1 and CDR2 sequences are KGHDR and SFDVKD. The CDR3 loop spans 12 amino acids. Trimming shortened V by 5 bases and J by 5 bases, and 5 bases separated the two germline ends. The CDR3 region is CATSVPTGELFF. CDR3 coding DNA: TGTGCCACCAGTGTCCCAACCGGGGAGCTGTTTTTT.

This clone showed up just once. One junction end disagrees with the germline gene, perhaps due to a read error. The chain's CDR3 is CASSGSGTYGGRLSGANVLTF. CDR3 DNA sequence: TGTGCCAGCAGCGGAAGCGGGACCTATGGGGGGCGACTCTCTGGTGCCAACGTCCTGACTTTC. The chain employs TRBV9 and TRBJ2-6; D is perhaps TRBD2 (7 bases). This CDR3 is 21 amino acids long. Looked up from germline, CDR1 is SGDLS and CDR2 is YYNGEE.

The chain couples TRBV6-5 to TRBJ2-1, with TRBD1 identical over 7 bases. The CDR3 extends over 15 amino acids. CDR1 is MNHEY, CDR2 SVGAGI, per germline. V dropped 2 bases and J dropped 2; count of bases not matched to a gene: 3. This CDR3 reads CASSYRQGAYNEQFF. CDR3 DNA sequence: TGTGCCAGCAGTTACCGGCAGGGGGCCTACAATGAGCAGTTCTTC.

V is TRBV11-2 and J is TRBJ2-3, with a possible D match to TRBD2 (7 bases). This CDR3 has 16 residues. Germline V gene sequence: CDR1 SGHAT, CDR2 FQNNGV. V lost 5 bases, J lost 5 bases, and 20 bases lay in between. The CDR3 nucleotides read TGTGCCAGCAGCCGAATACGGGGGGCCGGAGAAGATACGCAGTATTTT. Amino acid sequence: CASSRIRGAGEDTQYF.

The table lists this clone with a count of one. This chain connects TRBV6-5 to TRBJ1-4; unclear D gene. Trimming took 10 bases from V and 0 from J, leaving 15 bases between them. From germline, CDR1 is MNHEY and CDR2 SVGAGI. The CDR3 sequence is 15 residues long. The CDR3 sequence: CATRESPATNEKLFF. CDR3 bases: TGTGCCACCCGAGAATCCCCCGCAACTAATGAAAAACTGTTTTTT.

The rearrangement joins TRBV19 to TRBJ1-2, with unresolved D. V lost 2 bases to trimming and J lost 1 base, with 5 bases between them. This CDR3 has 13 amino acids. Germline loops: CDR1 LNHDA, CDR2 SQIVND (reference sequence). The CDR3 coding sequence is TGTGCCAGTAGTATAACGGGTAACTATGGCTACACCTTC. It yields the protein CASSITGNYGYTF. Supplemented by reference TRBV19 and TRBJ1-2, the full variable domain reads DGGITQSPKYLFRKEGQNVTLSCEQNLNHDAMYWYRQDPGQGLRLIYYSQIVNDFQKGDIAEGYSVSREKKESFPLTVTSAQKNPTAFYLCASSITGNYGYTFGSGTRLTVV.

The gene calls are TRBV18 and TRBJ1-1, with D perhaps matching TRBD1 (6 bases). This CDR3 spans 15 amino acids. CDR1 and CDR2 from the germline V gene are KGHSH and LQKENI. V was trimmed by 6 bases and J by 1 base, leaving 15 bases between them. CDR3: CASSWGQSTNTEAFF. The CDR3 DNA reads as TGTGCCAGCTCCTGGGGGCAGTCCACGAACACTGAAGCTTTCTTT.

The gene calls are TRBV7-2 and TRBJ1-1; the D is unclear. Germline V gene lookup returns CDR1 SGHTA and CDR2 FQGNSA. V lost 4 bases, J lost 2 bases, and 14 bases lay in between. The CDR3 consists of 15 residues. The CDR3 protein is CASSSQSTINTEAFF. As DNA, the CDR3 is TGTGCCAGCAGCTCACAATCGACAATAAACACTGAAGCTTTCTTT.

The chain uses TRBV6-1 and TRBJ2-7; D is unresolved. With 2 bases removed from V and 1 base from J, the gap between germline ends came to 12 bases. The V gene's germline CDR1 is MNHNS and CDR2 SASEGT. This CDR3 comprises 15 residues. CDR3 protein: CASSEWARRSYEQYF. The CDR3 DNA is TGTGCCAGCAGTGAATGGGCTAGGCGTTCCTACGAGCAGTACTTC.